This T cell receptor beta chain was identified during a study of T cells after yellow fever vaccination. On the study more broadly: Each low-cell-number fraction was prepared by means of SMART-Seq v4 Ultra Low Input. Whole-study findings and limits: The bulk population could contribute abundant contaminating clonotypes to FACS-sorted repertoires. Once the booster was given, most primary-vaccination clones reappeared, at about 97% for CD4 and approximately 88% for CD8.

Production of TCR cDNA was by 5'RACE template switching, which also added a universal primer site and UMIs. TCRdb processed the 5' RACE reads anew with MiXCR; each CDR3 protein has one entry. This sample has about 120,000 distinct CDR3 sequences, with roughly 15% found just once. The germline V and J ends were trimmed by 2 bases and 3 bases, with 9 bases remaining between them. The CDR3 runs 13 residues. Germline assignment: CDR1 SGHRS and CDR2 YFSETQ. For this clonotype: No antigen is known for it.

This sequence was found in a young man who received the YFV17D yellow fever vaccine. The chain has TRBV5-1 and TRBJ2-7; the D is unclear. This material consisted of CD8+ T cells sorted from PBMCs, taken 5 days after the yellow fever booster vaccination. The CDR3 bases are TGCGCCAGCAGCTTAGGAACCAACTACGAGCAGTACTTC. Translation gives CASSLGTNYEQYF.